This T cell receptor beta chain was observed in a study of blood T cells in healthy people across ages. Worth noting for this clonotype: A much larger clone is a single base away; this may be a read error.

Every participating donor contributed 7.5 to 10 milliliters of peripheral blood through a draw. A second PCR of about 7 to 12 cycles used a sample-barcoded 5' primer and a J-beta primer mix. Via MiXCR, TCRdb re-called the 5' RACE reads, giving one row per CDR3 protein. Here the sample spans around 900,000 distinct CDR3 sequences, roughly 26% being singletons. This CDR3 region has 13 residues. V lost 11 bases, J lost 8 bases, and 21 bases lay in between. Germline V gene lookup returns CDR1 SEHNR and CDR2 FQNEAQ (reference sequence). The sample consisted of blood. This chain links TRBV7-9 with TRBJ1-2; no clear D gene. The clonotype comes from an elderly woman in good health. The CDR3 region is CAGTVGPFRGYTF. CDR3 bases: TGTGCCGGCACCGTCGGGCCGTTTAGAGGCTACACCTTC.